One T cell receptor (beta chain) is described in this entry. The antigen it binds to is not known. No per-base quality is available; no much larger clone lies one base away. The data originate from a study of blood T cell repertoires in COVID-19 (dated by TCRdb to about 2020). Some background on the complete study: Samples from collaborators originated in the United States, Italy and Spain and spanned both the acute and convalescent phases of COVID-19. Where available, HLA class I and class II types were taken from metadata supplied by the sample provider and were not determined by assay-based typing. The sample metadata nearly always contained a de-identified subject ID, COVID-19 status, age in years and sex. The repertoires were made available in a free public database intended to serve as a resource for research on the immune response to SARS-CoV-2. The prospective study material was composed of cDNA or gDNA derived from T cells, B-cell-depleted T cells, or PBMCs. Deeply sampled blood TCRbeta repertoires from subjects exposed to, actively infected with, or recovered from COVID-19 were included in the dataset. Samples were obtained from the ongoing ImmuneRACE study (first 160 participants) and from some 1,300 subjects provided by 6 global collaborators.

The CDR3 covers 16 residues, taking in both the cysteine and the phenylalanine. Only the CDR3 DNA is retained, 48 bases long and in frame from the first base. V is shortened by 4 bases, J by 1 base, and the region joining them spans 17 bases. As encoded in the germline V gene, CDR1 is SGHRS while CDR2 is YFSETQ. Each collaborating institution followed its own protocols to collect whole blood in K2EDTA tubes. Collaborator samples were shipped for TCRbeta analysis as frozen whole blood, isolated PBMCs, or DNA extracted from either sample type. Overall study results and their limits: How much clinical and demographic metadata was included differed by source and by participant, and the metadata was provided uncurated.

TCRbeta CDR3 regions were amplified from genomic DNA using the immunoSEQ Assay, a bias-controlled multiplex PCR. In the paper's pipeline: The number of nucleated cells in each sample was estimated by amplification of reference gene primers within the assay. To quantify the absolute abundance of each unique TCRbeta CDR3 rearrangement, sequence reads were collapsed and filtered. For each sample, productive Simpson clonality was calculated as the square root of Simpson's diversity index across productive rearrangements. The source is immuneACCESS, and TCRdb retained only in-frame sequences with V and J called. Part of the clones is not carried over; for the studies checked, unresolved V genes explain less than half of this, and the remainder is unexplained. The V and J calls and the clone size are those of that table, but D and trimming were determined from the DNA. In this sample the table shows 52,000 or so clones, more than 85% of which occur a single time. The top ten hold almost 4% of the sample.

The rearranged segments are TRBV5-1 and TRBJ1-1; matching of 6 bases hints at TRBD1 as the D gene. Material for sequencing was peripheral blood. The sequence was obtained from a man in his forties or fifties with acute or convalescent COVID-19. The nucleotide sequence is TGCGCCAGCAGCCCCTATTCTGGGACACCGAACACTGAAGCTTTCTTT. This gives the protein CASSPYSGTPNTEAFF.